The subject of this entry is one T cell receptor beta chain. Its matching antigen is unknown. The final CDR3 position lacks the conserved phenylalanine or tryptophan, pointing to a likely read error. V was cut by 8 bases and J by 8 bases, with 21 bases left in between. CDR1 is MNHEY and CDR2 is SVGEGT in the germline V gene. The CDR3 loop spans 14 amino acids. The data are from a study of T cell repertoires in cytomegalovirus infection. Study-level background: It can be stated that public TCR beta signatures indicated CMV infection as well as a matching HLA type. Overall study findings and caveats: The ex vivo response was dominated by HLA-C-restricted CMV-specific TCR beta clonotypes. Carriers of CMV and the relevant HLA type were discriminated by public TCR beta frequency.

Each CDR3 protein is one row after TCRdb ran MiXCR on the reads. In the table there are some 920,000 distinct CDR3 sequences, roughly 31% of which are singletons. The specimen was cultured CD8+ T cells from PBMCs, collected from culture after CMV antigen stimulation. The V and J genes are TRBV6-2 or TRBV6-3 and TRBJ1-2, with a possible D match to TRBD1 (5 bases). This clonotype originated in a human donor in good health (CMV status not recorded). Some clones in this sample may be carry-over from other donors' samples. The CDR3: CASAGAEGPAGYTS. For the CDR3, the DNA is TGTGCCAGCGCCGGGGCCGAGGGACCAGCGGGCTACACCTCC.